These 19 T cell receptor beta chains were all obtained from the same sample, sequenced in a study of memory CD4+ T cells and cytomegalovirus serostatus. The data were produced by immunoSEQ multiplex PCR, yet TCRdb's version contains in-frame clones alone and is incomplete. The sample records tens of thousands of clones, roughly four fifths being singletons. Single viable CD3+CD4+CD8-CD45RO+ cells were sorted as the memory CD4+ T cells. Specimen: memory CD4+ T cells from blood. These receptors were obtained from an adult in good health and CMV-seronegative.

The chain joins TRBV19 to TRBJ1-2; TRBD1 matches at 9 bases. Germline CDR1 reads LNHDA; CDR2 reads SQIVND (reference sequence). This CDR3 contains 14 residues. V lost 8 bases and J lost 4; bases outside the gene matches: 8. CDR3 sequence reads: CASARTGELYGYTF. CDR3 bases: TGTGCCAGTGCCCGGACAGGGGAACTCTATGGCTACACCTTC.

The chain has TRBV5-6 and TRBJ2-5; D possibly corresponds to TRBD2 (6 bases). The V gene's germline CDR1 is SGHDT and CDR2 YYEEEE. This CDR3 has 14 amino acids. V dropped 3 bases and J dropped 3 bases, with 12 bases sitting between them. The CDR3 sequence: CASSSTTRKETQYF. The CDR3 DNA sequence: TGTGCCAGCAGCTCGACGACTAGAAAAGAGACCCAGTACTTC.

This clone was seen more than once but under ten times. The V call is TRBV18, the J call TRBJ2-7, with 12 nucleotides matching TRBD2. V trimming: 2 bases; J trimming: 7 bases; junction bases outside the gene matches: 12. This CDR3 has 17 amino acids. The germline CDR1 and CDR2 sequences are KGHSH and LQKENI. CDR3 DNA sequence: TGTGCCAGCTCACCAACAGGAAGACTAGCGGGAGATGGGGAGCAGTACTTC. Translating it yields CASSPTGRLAGDGEQYF.

This rearrangement joins TRBV6-1 to TRBJ1-6, with D unclear. This CDR3 is built from 13 residues. With 2 bases removed from V and 6 bases from J, the gap between germline ends came to 5 bases. In germline, CDR1 is MNHNS, CDR2 SASEGT. DNA for the CDR3: TGTGCCAGCAGTGAACTCGTTAATTCACCCCTCCACTTT. Encoded protein: CASSELVNSPLHF.

The V gene is TRBV7-9, the J gene TRBJ1-2; 8 bases agree with TRBD1. The trim removed 1 base at V and 6 bases at J, leaving 10 bases unmatched. The V gene's germline CDR1 is SEHNR and CDR2 FQNEAQ (reference sequence). The CDR3 is made up of 16 amino acids. The CDR3 reads CASSLGIAAGGDGYTF. The DNA for the CDR3 is TGTGCCAGCAGCTTAGGGATCGCGGCAGGGGGCGATGGCTACACCTTC.

The V gene is TRBV27, the J gene TRBJ2-3, with no clear D. CDR1 and CDR2 (germline): MNHEY, SMNVEV (reference sequence). The CDR3 length is 16 residues. Trimming took 7 bases from V and 1 from J, leaving 18 bases between them. The chain's CDR3 is CASTSQLFYGTDTQYF. For the CDR3, the DNA is TGTGCCAGCACCTCCCAGTTGTTCTACGGCACAGATACGCAGTATTTT.

In this sample, this clone turned up a few times. This chain uses TRBV7-9 with TRBJ2-7, with 9 bases aligning to TRBD1. The CDR3 extends over 15 amino acids. CDR1 and CDR2 from the germline V gene are SEHNR and FQNEAQ (reference sequence). J gave up 6 bases and V 3 bases, and 9 bases lay outside the gene matches. Here the CDR3 reads CASSLVKQGAGEQYF. The CDR3 DNA follows: TGTGCCAGCAGCTTGGTTAAACAGGGGGCCGGCGAGCAGTACTTC. The variable domain in full, completed from reference TRBV7-9 and TRBJ2-7, reads DTGVSQNPRHKITKRGQNVTFRCDPISEHNRLYWYRQTLGQGPEFLTYFQNEAQLEKSRLLSDRFSAERPKGSFSTLEIQRTEQGDSAMYLCASSLVKQGAGEQYFGPGTRLTVT.

The V call is TRBV5-1, the J call TRBJ1-4; the match to TRBD1 covers 7 bases. The CDR3 length is 15 residues. V lost 1 base and J lost 8; bases outside the gene matches: 8. Germline assignment: CDR1 SGHRS and CDR2 YFSETQ. The CDR3 nucleotides are TGCGCCAGCAGCTTGCAGGGGGGGCTCGGAGAAAAACTGTTTTTT. It codes for CASSLQGGLGEKLFF.

The V gene is TRBV6-6, the J gene TRBJ1-5; D gene ambiguous. CDR3 length: 13 amino acids. The ends were cut back, 6 bases at V and 2 bases at J, with 8 bases in the middle. Germline V gives CDR1 MNHNY, CDR2 SVGAGI (reference sequence). The CDR3 region is CASRLDGNQPQHF. Written as DNA, the CDR3 is TGTGCCAGCAGACTGGACGGCAATCAGCCCCAGCATTTT.

This clone was seen only once. The chain carries TRBV5-6 and TRBJ2-5, with D unclear. The DNA end is a closer match to TRBJ2-7, so the J assignment may be wrong. Germline V gene data show CDR1 as SGHDT and CDR2 as YYEEEE. The CDR3 has 15 residues. The CDR3 here is CASSLEWRQISEQYF. The CDR3 region has the DNA TGTGCCAGCAGCTTGGAATGGCGGCAGATTAGCGAGCAGTACTTC.

This chain joins TRBV28 and TRBJ1-2, with 7 positions matching TRBD1. V gave up 5 bases and J gave up 0 bases; unmatched junction bases: 9. The CDR3 loop spans 16 amino acids. Germline CDR1 reads MDHEN; CDR2 reads SYDVKM. The CDR3 nucleotides are TGTGCCAGCAGTCGACAGGGTTCCCGAGCTAACTATGGCTACACCTTC. Its protein is CASSRQGSRANYGYTF.

This sequence joins TRBV30 and TRBJ2-5; D not certain. CDR1 is GTSNPN, CDR2 SVGIG, per germline (reference sequence). CDR3 length: 10 residues. The CDR3 sequence is CAYVEETQYF. The CDR3 region has the DNA TGTGCTTACGTGGAAGAGACCCAGTACTTC.

V and J are TRBV7-2 and TRBJ1-4; tentative D call: TRBD1 (6 bases). The germline V gene has CDR1 SGHTA and CDR2 FQGNSA. CDR3 length: 11 residues. V dropped 5 bases and J dropped 8 bases, with 6 bases sitting between them. Written as DNA, the CDR3 is TGTGCCAGCAGCCAGGGGGAAAAACTGTTTTTT. It yields the protein CASSQGEKLFF.

The genes are TRBV28 and TRBJ2-7; a weak D match, TRBD2 (5 bases). This CDR3 is 18 amino acids long. Trimming left V 2 bases short and J 3 bases short, with 23 bases between. Germline V CDR1 and CDR2: MDHEN, SYDVKM. CDR3 loop: CASSLGSGREKVNYEQYF. The CDR3 DNA sequence: TGTGCCAGCAGTTTAGGGTCTGGTCGGGAAAAGGTCAACTACGAGCAGTACTTC.

The rearrangement uses TRBV28 and TRBJ2-5; D unclear. Germline-derived CDR1 and CDR2 are MDHEN and SYDVKM. CDR3 length: 14 amino acids. V lost 2 bases, J lost 9 bases, and 16 bases lay in between. CDR3 DNA sequence: TGTGCCAGCAGTTTAGGACGGGTCGGTGGTGCCCAGTACTTC. Protein: CASSLGRVGGAQYF.

This chain links TRBV15 with TRBJ2-5, with 10 bases fitting TRBD2. CDR1 and CDR2 from the germline V gene are LNHNV and YYDKDF (reference sequence). This CDR3 has 15 amino acids. The V segment lost 1 base and the J segment 1 base; nucleotides outside the gene matches: 0. The CDR3 region has the DNA TGTGCCACCAGCAGAGGGACTAGCGGCCAAGAGACCCAGTACTTC. It translates to CATSRGTSGQETQYF. Using reference TRBV15 and TRBJ2-5 for the parts outside the CDR3, the full variable domain is DAMVIQNPRYQVTQFGKPVTLSCSQTLNHNVMYWYQQKSSQAPKLLFHYYDKDFNNEADTPDNFQSRRPNTSFCFLDIRSPGLGDTAMYLCATSRGTSGQETQYFGPGTRLLVL.

CDR3 sequence reads: CASSLQGRSNQPQHF. DNA for the CDR3: TGTGCCAGCAGTCTACAGGGTAGGAGCAATCAGCCCCAGCATTTT. The V gene is TRBV2, the J gene TRBJ1-5; tentatively, D is TRBD1 (6 bases). The CDR3 totals 15 residues. Germline assignment: CDR1 SNHLY and CDR2 FYNNEI. V was clipped by 5 bases and J by 1 base, with 12 bases between them.

This clone has a single count. In the same sample, other DNA sequences code for this CDR3. This chain uses TRBV29-1 with TRBJ1-2; D unclear. CDR1 is SQVTM and CDR2 is ANQGSEA in the germline V gene. V was clipped by 3 bases and J by 1 base, with 6 bases between them. This CDR3 spans 12 amino acids. The CDR3 region has the DNA TGCAGCGTTGAGTACAGTAACTATGGCTACACCTTC. Its translation: CSVEYSNYGYTF.

The rearrangement uses TRBV4-1 and TRBJ1-5; D is uncertain. The V end lost 1 base, the J end lost 0 bases, and 7 bases lay between the germline ends. Germline V gene sequence: CDR1 MGHRA, CDR2 YSYEKL. There are 15 residues in the CDR3. CDR3 sequence reads: CASSQVWDSNQPQHF. CDR3 DNA: TGCGCCAGCAGCCAAGTCTGGGATAGCAATCAGCCCCAGCATTTT.